One and the same sample provided the 3 T cell receptor beta chains below, sequenced in a study of shared clonotypes between healthy human individuals. The method was immunoSEQ multiplex PCR; TCRdb's version includes in-frame clones alone and lacks a portion of them. The sample has about 480,000 clones, 79% seen once. The sequenced sample was PBMCs. The receptors come from a middle-aged woman in good health. Some clones in this sample may be carry-over from other donors' samples.

This chain links TRBV20-1 with TRBJ2-7; D remains unclear. Trimming stripped 3 bases from V and 3 bases from J, with 6 bases between. CDR3 size: 11 residues. Looked up from germline, CDR1 is DFQATT and CDR2 is SNEGSKA (reference sequence). CDR3 coding DNA: TGCAGTGCTAGTTCGGGCTACGAGCAGTACTTC. Protein sequence: CSASSGYEQYF.

The chain combines TRBV15 with TRBJ2-1; D is undetermined. From germline, CDR1 is LNHNV and CDR2 YYDKDF (reference sequence). The CDR3 spans 14 residues. V was cut by 2 bases and J by 6 bases, with 11 bases left in between. CDR3 residues: CATSRSGERNEQFF. The CDR3, as DNA: TGTGCCACCAGCAGATCAGGAGAGCGCAATGAGCAGTTCTTC.

This clone has only one observation. This specimen includes other DNA sequences encoding the same CDR3. The chain couples TRBV18 to TRBJ2-7; D is unresolved. With 1 base removed from V and 1 base from J, the gap between germline ends came to 8 bases. The CDR3 is 14 amino acids. Germline V lookup: CDR1 KGHSH, CDR2 LQKENI. CDR3 in amino acids: CASSPLGSSYEQYF. The CDR3 DNA reads TGTGCCAGCTCACCACTTGGCAGTTCCTACGAGCAGTACTTC.